Sequencing of this T cell receptor (beta chain) was carried out in a study of post-analysis software for immune sequencing data. Details on this clonotype: No antigen is known for it.

Study-level results: Controls had lower frequencies than patients of 4 or 5 TRBV segments, which included TRBV5-6, TRBV5-1 and TRBV20-1. Samples made in the same batch grouped tightly together by F measure.

CDR3 size: 15 residues. The V end lost 1 base, the J end lost 6 bases, and 14 bases lay between the germline ends. Per germline, CDR1 SGHTA and CDR2 FQGTGA. Unique molecular identifiers tagged the TCR beta cDNA libraries. TCRdb reprocessed the PCR reads via MiXCR and lists one record per CDR3 protein. The sample records fewer than 550,000 distinct CDR3 sequences, around a third being singletons. The gene calls are TRBV7-3 and TRBJ2-3, with D maybe TRBD2 (6 bases). This clonotype was obtained from a girl under 18 with multiple sclerosis. Input material: blood. The CDR3 region is CASSLSGVPEDTQYF. CDR3 coding DNA: TGTGCCAGCAGCTTAAGCGGGGTCCCCGAGGATACGCAGTATTTT.